Listed here are 10 T cell receptor beta chains from one sample, sequenced in a study of T cell repertoires in cytomegalovirus infection. TCRdb itself ran the reads through MiXCR, one entry per CDR3 protein. The sample has roughly 200,000 distinct CDR3 sequences; 17% are singletons. Input material: CD8+ T cells from PBMCs. The receptors were sampled from a human donor in good health (CMV status not recorded). Some clones in this sample may be carry-over from other donors' samples.

The chain uses TRBV12-3 or TRBV12-4 and TRBJ2-7; TRBD2 might be the D (6 bases). Trimming pared 3 bases from V and 4 bases from J, leaving 13 bases between. CDR3 length equals 14 residues. CDR3 DNA: TGTGCCAGCAGTTTTCCCGGGGGTTCATACGAGCAGTACTTC. Amino acid sequence: CASSFPGGSYEQYF.

The V and J genes are TRBV4-3 and TRBJ2-1; D perhaps matches TRBD2 (5 bases). The ends were cut back, 1 base at V and 8 bases at J, with 15 bases in the middle. CDR3 length equals 15 residues. The germline CDR1 and CDR2 sequences are LGHNA and YSLEER. The CDR3 DNA is TGCGCCAGCAGCCAAGGGTTTGCTAGCCAAGATGAGCAGTTCTTC. It is translated as CASSQGFASQDEQFF.

There are a few counts of this clonotype. In DNA form, the CDR3 reads TGTGCCAGCAGCTTAGTAGCGAGGATTTGGACGAACACTGAAGCTTTCTTT. It encodes CASSLVARIWTNTEAFF. The chain uses TRBV11-2 and TRBJ1-1, with D hard to call. Germline V gives CDR1 SGHAT, CDR2 FQNNGV. The CDR3 runs to 17 residues. Trimming took off 1 base at V and 1 base at J, with 16 bases between the two ends.

The rearrangement links TRBV6-2 or TRBV6-3 to TRBJ2-1; TRBD1 matches at 8 bases. The CDR3 extends over 15 amino acids. From germline, CDR1 is MNHEY and CDR2 SVGEGT. V lost 6 bases and J lost 9; bases outside the gene matches: 13. As DNA, the CDR3 is TGTGCCAGCAGCACCCGGGCAGGGGGCTCGGGTGAGCAGTTCTTC. This gives the protein CASSTRAGGSGEQFF.

This clonotype was counted at least ten times. The rearrangement joins TRBV6-5 to TRBJ2-1, with TRBD2 matching 7 bases. Germline assignment: CDR1 MNHEY and CDR2 SVGAGI. V was clipped by 3 bases and J by 7 bases; unmatched bases: 9. The CDR3 is 15 amino acids. The CDR3 loop reads CASSYTSSGGNEQFF. CDR3 in DNA: TGTGCCAGCAGTTATACCTCGTCCGGGGGGAATGAGCAGTTCTTC.

The rearrangement joins TRBV6-4 to TRBJ2-1; D is undetermined. With 5 bases removed from V and 4 bases from J, the gap between germline ends came to 9 bases. CDR3 length: 13 amino acids. Germline assignment: CDR1 MRHNA and CDR2 SNTAGT. CDR3 amino acids: CASSPNIYNEQFF. The CDR3, as DNA: TGTGCCAGCAGTCCTAACATTTACAATGAGCAGTTCTTC.

This clonotype was detected many times. The DNA of the CDR3 is TGTGCCAGCAGCTACGGACAGGGAAGGGAGCAGTACTTC. Its translation: CASSYGQGREQYF. The chain has TRBV7-2 and TRBJ2-7; 8 nucleotides match TRBD1. CDR1 is SGHTA and CDR2 is FQGNSA in the germline V gene. This CDR3 has 13 amino acids. J was trimmed by 7 bases and V by 4 bases; bases with no gene match: 6. Variable domain in full (rest from reference TRBV7-2 and TRBJ2-7): GAGVSQSPSNKVTEKGKDVELRCDPISGHTALYWYRQSLGQGLEFLIYFQGNSAPDKSGLPSDRFSAERTGGSVSTLTIQRTQQEDSAVYLCASSYGQGREQYFGPGTRLTVT.

The rearrangement joins TRBV5-1 to TRBJ2-5; 9 bases are a match to TRBD2. The CDR3 loop spans 18 amino acids. V lost 0 bases to trimming and J lost 5 bases; unmatched junction nucleotides: 14. CDR1 is SGHRS and CDR2 is YFSETQ in the germline V gene. CDR3 coding DNA: TGCGCCAGCAGCTTGGAGGAGAGGCGGGGGGGCCTTCGGGAGACCCAGTACTTC. Translated: CASSLEERRGGLRETQYF.

This clonotype was counted a few times. This chain links TRBV7-2 with TRBJ1-1, with D unclear. The CDR3 covers 14 residues. Trimming took off 5 bases at V and 6 bases at J, with 16 bases between the two ends. The germline V gene has CDR1 SGHTA and CDR2 FQGNSA. DNA of the CDR3: TGTGCCAGCAGCGTTAGAGTAGACCGCCCTGAAGCTTTCTTT. It encodes CASSVRVDRPEAFF.

This clonotype was seen a handful of times. This chain uses TRBV2 with TRBJ1-3; D call uncertain. The CDR3 loop spans 12 amino acids. Trimming took 6 bases from V and 7 from J, leaving 10 bases between them. CDR1 SNHLY and CDR2 FYNNEI come from the germline V gene. The CDR3 spells CASREGSNTIYF. CDR3 coding DNA: TGTGCCAGCAGAGAGGGTAGCAACACCATATATTTT.